A single sample gave rise to the 14 T cell receptor beta chains below, sequenced in a study of chemoradiotherapy in HPV16-positive cancers. The table came from immunoSEQ multiplex PCR; TCRdb's copy has only in-frame clones and leaves some out. Of roughly 320 clones listed, approximately 88% are singletons. The sample was tumor tissue, taken from a patient who underwent chemoradiotherapy. The origin of the receptors is a human donor with HPV-associated anogenital cancer.

CDR3 loop: CAWIRDGDAKNIQYF. CDR3 nucleotide sequence: TGTGCCTGGATTCGGGACGGGGATGCCAAAAACATTCAGTACTTC. The rearrangement uses TRBV30 and TRBJ2-4; D assignment may be TRBD1 or TRBD2 (5 bases each). Germline values: CDR1 GTSNPN, CDR2 SVGIG (reference sequence). CDR3 length equals 15 residues. Between the trimmed V and J ends, which lost 4 bases and 1 base, there was a span of 14 bases.

The rearrangement links TRBV10-1 to TRBJ1-5; 7 bases match TRBD1. Germline-derived CDR1 and CDR2 are WNHNN and SYGVQD (reference sequence). This CDR3 has 14 residues. V was pared by 4 bases and J by 4 bases, with 4 bases of the junction left unmatched. CDR3 residues: CASSAPGQNQPQHF. The CDR3 nucleotides are TGCGCCAGCAGTGCCCCGGGACAGAATCAGCCCCAGCATTTT.

The CDR3 is CASSERGSSYNSPLHF. The CDR3 DNA sequence: TGTGCCAGCAGCGAGAGGGGAAGCTCCTATAATTCACCCCTCCACTTT. The rearrangement joins TRBV27 to TRBJ1-6; possibly TRBD1 for D (5 bases). The V gene's germline CDR1 is MNHEY and CDR2 SMNVEV (reference sequence). The germline V and J ends were trimmed by 6 bases and 0 bases, with 12 bases remaining between them. CDR3 length: 16 amino acids.

The gene calls are TRBV28 and TRBJ1-2, with 9 bases identical to TRBD1. Germline V lookup: CDR1 MDHEN, CDR2 SYDVKM. The CDR3 is 14 amino acids. The V and J ends lost 7 bases and 2 bases, in that order; junction bases with no gene match: 5. As DNA, the CDR3 is TGTGCCAGCATAACAGGGGGCTCGAACTATGGCTACACCTTC. This encodes CASITGGSNYGYTF.

The chain employs TRBV6-5 and TRBJ1-5, with D maybe TRBD1 (5 bases). The V gene's germline CDR1 is MNHEY and CDR2 SVGAGI. The CDR3 length is 14 residues. V lost 2 bases and J lost 6, with 11 bases in between. The CDR3 coding sequence is TGTGCCAGCAGTTACCTGGGGCGCGGTCAGCCCCAGCATTTT. It is translated as CASSYLGRGQPQHF.

The rearrangement uses TRBV19 and TRBJ2-3, with D unresolved. The germline V and J ends were trimmed by 6 bases and 4 bases, with 8 bases remaining between them. This CDR3 comprises 12 residues. The germline V gene encodes CDR1 LNHDA and CDR2 SQIVND (reference sequence). The CDR3 reads CASSPLSDTQYF. The CDR3 DNA reads TGTGCCAGTAGCCCTTTGTCAGATACGCAGTATTTT.

The chain joins TRBV6-1 to TRBJ1-5; D ambiguous. V was clipped by 6 bases and J by 4 bases, with 10 bases between them. In germline, CDR1 is MNHNS, CDR2 SASEGT. The CDR3 runs 13 residues. CDR3 residues: CASRDWENQPQHF. CDR3 bases: TGTGCCAGCAGGGACTGGGAAAATCAGCCCCAGCATTTT.

V and J are TRBV28 and TRBJ2-7, with a tentative D call TRBD1 (6 bases). CDR3 length: 18 amino acids. Germline lookup yields CDR1 MDHEN and CDR2 SYDVKM. The V end was cut by 7 bases, the J end by 1 base, with 26 bases between. CDR3 bases: TGTGCCAGCATGACTTTTACCGACTTGGGGGACAATTCCTACGAGCAGTACTTC. Protein sequence: CASMTFTDLGDNSYEQYF.

This CDR3 is CASSEIVRRTGELFF. In nucleotides, the CDR3 is TGTGCCAGCAGTGAAATTGTGAGGAGGACCGGGGAGCTGTTTTTT. The rearrangement links TRBV2 to TRBJ2-2; TRBD2 is a possible D gene (5 bases). This CDR3 has 15 amino acids. V dropped 2 bases and J dropped 5 bases, with 12 bases sitting between them. Germline assignment: CDR1 SNHLY and CDR2 FYNNEI.

This clone was counted a few times. The chain has TRBV21-1 and TRBJ1-1. TRBV21-1 is labeled a pseudogene. The length of the CDR3 is 14 residues. CDR3 nucleotide sequence: TGTGCCAGCATCAATGGGGGGATGAACACTGAAGCTTTCTTT. This translates into CASINGGMNTEAFF.

J is TRBJ2-7 and V is TRBV28; D perhaps matches TRBD1 (6 bases). Germline CDR1 MDHEN, CDR2 SYDVKM. With 8 bases removed from V and 2 bases from J, the gap between germline ends came to 19 bases. The CDR3 extends over 15 amino acids. The DNA for the CDR3 is TGTGCCAGCGCCACCGACTGGGGGCTAGCCTACGAGCAGTACTTC. The encoded protein is CASATDWGLAYEQYF. The whole variable domain, remainder taken from reference TRBV28 and TRBJ2-7, is DVKVTQSSRYLVKRTGEKVFLECVQDMDHENMFWYRQDPGLGLRLIYFSYDVKMKEKGDIPEGYSVSREKKERFSLILESASTNQTSMYLCASATDWGLAYEQYFGPGTRLTVT.

The chain has TRBV2 and TRBJ1-5, with a possible D match to TRBD1 (6 bases). V lost 6 bases to trimming and J lost 4 bases, with 19 bases between them. Germline CDR1 is SNHLY and CDR2 is FYNNEI. CDR3 length: 16 amino acids. The CDR3 nucleotides read TGTGCCAGCAGGGTAGGGGGGCTCCAGGGTAATCAGCCCCAGCATTTT. This sequence encodes CASRVGGLQGNQPQHF.

The rearrangement uses TRBV27 and TRBJ1-3; D possibly corresponds to TRBD1 (6 bases). The CDR3 has 16 residues. V shed 6 bases and J shed 3 bases, with 18 bases lying between them. Germline assignment: CDR1 MNHEY and CDR2 SMNVEV (reference sequence). CDR3 nucleotide sequence: TGTGCCAGCAGGCCCGGGGGCCGTAATAGTGGAAACACCATATATTTT. It yields the protein CASRPGGRNSGNTIYF.

J is TRBJ2-7 and V is TRBV5-6; D could derive from TRBD1 or TRBD2 (5 bases each). The CDR3 extends over 15 amino acids. Germline V gene sequence: CDR1 SGHDT, CDR2 YYEEEE. V shed 6 bases and J shed 3 bases, with 19 bases lying between them. CDR3 protein: CASTLGTHMIYEQYF. The CDR3 DNA reads as TGTGCCAGCACCCTAGGGACCCACATGATCTACGAGCAGTACTTC.